One sample yielded the 26 T cell receptor beta chains listed below, sequenced in a study of T-cell memory formation after mild COVID-19. TCRdb ran MiXCR on the 5' RACE reads and lists one entry per CDR3 protein. The repertoire holds roughly 320,000 distinct CDR3 sequences, with 25% to 30% as singletons. Sequencing was carried out using PBMCs or a T cell subset sorted from them (not recorded which). These receptors all come from an adult woman who had mild COVID-19 (a few samples of this study predate the infection). Cell type and time point are not known.

The chain has TRBV5-1 and TRBJ2-1; tentatively, D is TRBD2 (5 bases). Germline loops: CDR1 SGHRS, CDR2 YFSETQ. Trimming took 5 bases from V and 2 from J, leaving 11 bases between them. There are 14 residues in the CDR3. CDR3 residues: CASRTGNTYNEQFF. CDR3 bases: TGCGCCAGCAGAACGGGGAATACCTACAATGAGCAGTTCTTC.

The chain joins TRBV20-1 to TRBJ2-1, with 11 bases that match TRBD1. Germline V lookup: CDR1 DFQATT, CDR2 SNEGSKA (reference sequence). This CDR3 is built from 13 residues. After removal of 3 bases from V and 9 bases from J, the junction contained 4 bases not matched to a gene. Written as DNA, the CDR3 is TGCAGTGCTAGCGGACAGGGGGCTGGTGAGCAGTTCTTC. It translates to CSASGQGAGEQFF.

The CDR3 loop is CASSVKQGGGYTF. CDR3 sequence (DNA): TGTGCCAGCAGCGTGAAACAGGGCGGCGGCTACACCTTC. The rearrangement uses TRBV2 and TRBJ1-2, with D tentatively TRBD1 (6 bases). Trimming shortened V by 6 bases and J by 8 bases, and 16 bases separated the two germline ends. Germline-derived CDR1 and CDR2 are SNHLY and FYNNEI. The CDR3 runs to 13 residues. The full variable domain, rest sourced from reference TRBV2 and TRBJ1-2, is EPEVTQTPSHQVTQMGQEVILRCVPISNHLYFYWYRQILGQKVEFLVSFYNNEISEKSEIFDDQFSVERPDGSNFTLKIRSTKLEDSAMYFCASSVKQGGGYTFGSGTRLTVV.

This sequence joins TRBV12-3 or TRBV12-4 and TRBJ2-1; TRBD1 matches at 9 bases. The CDR3 runs to 15 residues. V shed 6 bases and J 10 bases; nucleotides not matched to a gene: 13. The chain's CDR3 is CASSLWTGELREQFF. For the CDR3, the DNA is TGTGCCAGCAGCCTATGGACAGGGGAATTACGGGAGCAGTTCTTC.

Only a few counts were recorded for this clonotype. The chain couples TRBV5-1 to TRBJ1-2; 7 nucleotides align to TRBD1. The CDR3 spans 15 residues. Losses at the gene ends were 4 bases for V and 6 bases for J; bases not matched to a gene: 12. Per the germline V gene, CDR1 is SGHRS and CDR2 is YFSETQ. The DNA of the CDR3 is TGCGCCAGCAGCCCGGGACAGCCTCTTCTAGATGGCTACACCTTC. Its translation: CASSPGQPLLDGYTF.

This clonotype turned up a few times. The V call is TRBV5-1, the J call TRBJ2-7; D is unresolved. The CDR3 length is 16 residues. V was shortened by 0 bases and J by 0 bases, with 13 bases between the two germline ends. Germline V gene sequence: CDR1 SGHRS, CDR2 YFSETQ. DNA for the CDR3: TGCGCCAGCAGCTTGGCCTCTCCGACGAGCTCCTACGAGCAGTACTTC. As protein: CASSLASPTSSYEQYF. Filled out from reference TRBV5-1 and TRBJ2-7, the complete variable domain reads KAGVTQTPRYLIKTRGQQVTLSCSPISGHRSVSWYQQTPGQGLQFLFEYFSETQRNKGNFPGRFSGRQFSNSRSEMNVSTLELGDSALYLCASSLASPTSSYEQYFGPGTRLTVT.

This clonotype was observed a handful of times. The V and J genes are TRBV29-1 and TRBJ2-7; no definite D call. The germline V and J ends were trimmed by 3 bases and 6 bases, with 6 bases remaining between them. Germline lookup yields CDR1 SQVTM and CDR2 ANQGSEA. This CDR3 comprises 10 residues. Here the CDR3 DNA reads TGCAGCGTTGATCTCGGCGAGCAGTACTTC. Amino acids: CSVDLGEQYF.

This clonotype was counted a few times. This chain links TRBV14 with TRBJ2-1, with 11 bases identical to TRBD2. The CDR3 loop spans 15 amino acids. Germline V lookup: CDR1 SGHDN, CDR2 FVKESK. J was trimmed by 4 bases and V by 6 bases; bases with no gene match: 5. The CDR3 DNA reads TGTGCCAGCAGACGCGGACTAGCGGGTTACAATGAGCAGTTCTTC. Translated, it gives CASRRGLAGYNEQFF.

This clonotype was seen more than once but under ten times. The rearrangement joins TRBV7-3 to TRBJ1-6; D unclear. Between the trimmed V and J ends, which lost 0 bases and 13 bases, there was a span of 10 bases. Germline CDR1 and CDR2: SGHTA and FQGTGA. There are 13 residues in the CDR3. As DNA, the CDR3 is TGTGCCAGCAGCTTAACAGTACGCCAGCCCCTCCACTTT. As protein: CASSLTVRQPLHF.

V is TRBV7-9 and J is TRBJ2-7; D remains ambiguous. This CDR3 spans 14 amino acids. The V end lost 5 bases, the J end lost 6 bases, and 17 bases lay between the germline ends. Germline lookup yields CDR1 SEHNR and CDR2 FQNEAQ (reference sequence). CDR3 in amino acids: CASSPETGFSEQYF. Written as DNA, the CDR3 is TGTGCCAGCAGCCCCGAGACCGGGTTTAGCGAGCAGTACTTC.

This clonotype was observed a handful of times. J is TRBJ1-2 and V is TRBV25-1, with 7 bases aligning to TRBD1. V lost 7 bases, J lost 8 bases, and 10 bases stayed unmatched. The CDR3 covers 13 residues. Germline V gene lookup returns CDR1 MGHDK and CDR2 SYGVNS. Here the CDR3 DNA reads TGTGCCAGCAAACAAAAGGGGGCTGAAGGCTACACCTTC. Its translation is CASKQKGAEGYTF.

This sequence joins TRBV2 and TRBJ1-1, with 8 bases lining up with TRBD1. The CDR3 extends over 14 amino acids. J gave up 4 bases and V 6 bases, and 7 bases lay outside the gene matches. Germline-derived CDR1 and CDR2 are SNHLY and FYNNEI. The CDR3 reads CASSLQGVGTEAFF. Here the CDR3 DNA reads TGTGCCAGCAGCTTACAGGGGGTCGGCACTGAAGCTTTCTTT.

This chain uses TRBV5-1 with TRBJ2-1; TRBD1 is a possible D gene (5 bases). Trimming left V 3 bases short and J 4 bases short, with 8 bases between. The V gene's germline CDR1 is SGHRS and CDR2 YFSETQ. The length of the CDR3 is 13 residues. The CDR3 loop is CASSSDTYNEQFF. The CDR3 DNA reads TGCGCCAGCAGCTCGGACACTTACAATGAGCAGTTCTTC.

This clonotype was recorded a few times. In DNA form, the CDR3 reads TGTGCCAGCAGCCGCCCCCGCCAGGCTAGCGGGAGAAATGAGCAGTTCTTC. Protein product: CASSRPRQASGRNEQFF. V gene TRBV7-2 combines with J gene TRBJ2-1, with TRBD2 matching 10 bases. There are 17 residues in the CDR3. Per germline, CDR1 SGHTA and CDR2 FQGNSA. J lost 7 bases, V lost 5 bases, and 14 bases had no gene match.

V usage is TRBV15 and J usage is TRBJ1-2; tentatively, D is TRBD1 (5 bases). Trimming shortened V by 1 base and J by 3 bases, and 9 bases separated the two germline ends. The CDR3 is 14 amino acids. Germline-derived CDR1 and CDR2 are LNHNV and YYDKDF (reference sequence). The CDR3 region has the DNA TGTGCCACCAGCAGAGGCAGGGAGGACTATGGCTACACCTTC. It codes for CATSRGREDYGYTF. Filled out from reference TRBV15 and TRBJ1-2, the complete variable domain reads DAMVIQNPRYQVTQFGKPVTLSCSQTLNHNVMYWYQQKSSQAPKLLFHYYDKDFNNEADTPDNFQSRRPNTSFCFLDIRSPGLGDTAMYLCATSRGREDYGYTFGSGTRLTVV.

Only a few counts were recorded for this clonotype. The chain carries TRBV5-1 and TRBJ1-6; D not certain. The V end was cut by 0 bases, the J end by 7 bases, with 14 bases between. CDR3 length equals 16 residues. Germline values: CDR1 SGHRS, CDR2 YFSETQ. CDR3 loop: CASSLVSVDVNSPLHF. Here the CDR3 DNA reads TGCGCCAGCAGCTTGGTGTCCGTGGACGTCAATTCACCCCTCCACTTT.

V usage is TRBV5-1 and J usage is TRBJ2-7, with a tentative D call TRBD2 (6 bases). Germline lookup yields CDR1 SGHRS and CDR2 YFSETQ. V dropped 0 bases and J dropped 0 bases, with 13 bases sitting between them. The length of the CDR3 is 16 residues. CDR3 region: CASSLGPEGRSYEQYF. The CDR3 DNA is TGCGCCAGCAGCTTGGGGCCGGAGGGCCGCTCCTACGAGCAGTACTTC. Full variable domain (rest looked up from reference TRBV5-1 and TRBJ2-7): KAGVTQTPRYLIKTRGQQVTLSCSPISGHRSVSWYQQTPGQGLQFLFEYFSETQRNKGNFPGRFSGRQFSNSRSEMNVSTLELGDSALYLCASSLGPEGRSYEQYFGPGTRLTVT.

The CDR3 loop reads CASSPNSGIQYF. CDR3 DNA: TGTGCCAGCAGTCCGAACTCGGGGATCCAGTACTTC. V gene TRBV25-1 combines with J gene TRBJ2-7, with D perhaps TRBD2 (5 bases). Trimming took off 5 bases at V and 10 bases at J, with 15 bases between the two ends. CDR1 MGHDK and CDR2 SYGVNS come from the germline V gene. The CDR3 sequence is 12 residues long.

In this sample, this clonotype turned up a few times. The rearrangement uses TRBV12-3 or TRBV12-4 and TRBJ2-7, with 8 bases lining up with TRBD1. The CDR3 has 14 residues. Losses at the gene ends were 6 bases for V and 1 base for J; bases not matched to a gene: 5. The CDR3 region is CASSRDRQSYEQYF. CDR3 nucleotide sequence: TGTGCCAGCAGCCGGGACAGGCAATCCTACGAGCAGTACTTC.

This clonotype was recorded many times. The chain links TRBV7-9 to TRBJ2-5; either TRBD1 or TRBD2 may fit D (5 bases each). Per germline, CDR1 SEHNR and CDR2 FQNEAQ (reference sequence). The CDR3 extends over 14 amino acids. The V end lost 4 bases, the J end lost 3 bases, and 12 bases lay between the germline ends. The CDR3 protein is CASSSGPPEETQYF. In nucleotides, the CDR3 is TGTGCCAGCAGCTCGGGACCCCCGGAAGAGACCCAGTACTTC.

V gene TRBV4-1 combines with J gene TRBJ1-1, with TRBD1 as a possible D gene (5 bases). Germline CDR1 is MGHRA and CDR2 is YSYEKL. Trimming removed 1 base from V and 4 bases from J, with 19 bases in between. The CDR3 runs to 17 residues. Here the CDR3 reads CASSQVGSREGGTEAFF. The DNA for the CDR3 is TGCGCCAGCAGCCAAGTAGGGTCCAGGGAGGGCGGCACTGAAGCTTTCTTT.

This rearrangement joins TRBV7-9 to TRBJ2-7; a possible D gene is TRBD1 (5 bases). Germline-derived CDR1 and CDR2 are SEHNR and FQNEAQ (reference sequence). This CDR3 is built from 14 residues. Between the trimmed V and J ends, which lost 1 base and 2 bases, there was a span of 9 bases. The CDR3 region has the DNA TGTGCCAGCAGCTTAGTTGCAGGGCCCTACGAGCAGTACTTC. Amino acid sequence: CASSLVAGPYEQYF. Supplemented by reference TRBV7-9 and TRBJ2-7, the full variable domain reads DTGVSQNPRHKITKRGQNVTFRCDPISEHNRLYWYRQTLGQGPEFLTYFQNEAQLEKSRLLSDRFSAERPKGSFSTLEIQRTEQGDSAMYLCASSLVAGPYEQYFGPGTRLTVT.

V usage is TRBV6-2 or TRBV6-3 and J usage is TRBJ2-5; 9 bases match TRBD2. This CDR3 spans 16 amino acids. V was clipped by 2 bases and J by 4 bases; unmatched bases: 8. The germline gives CDR1 MNHEY, CDR2 SVGEGT. The CDR3 spells CASSYRMSGRRETQYF. Here the CDR3 DNA reads TGTGCCAGCAGTTACAGGATGAGCGGGAGGCGAGAGACCCAGTACTTC.

This chain joins TRBV18 and TRBJ1-1; no clear D. The CDR3 consists of 18 residues. The germline gives CDR1 KGHSH, CDR2 LQKENI. The V end lost 3 bases, the J end lost 4 bases, and 24 bases lay between the germline ends. CDR3: CASSPVIARETTSTEAFF. The CDR3 coding sequence is TGTGCCAGCTCACCTGTCATCGCTCGGGAGACCACCTCCACTGAAGCTTTCTTT.

This clonotype turned up a few times. J is TRBJ2-3 and V is TRBV7-9; the D gene is possibly TRBD2 (6 bases). V lost 5 bases and J lost 0, with 15 bases in between. CDR3 length: 16 amino acids. In germline, CDR1 is SEHNR, CDR2 FQNEAQ (reference sequence). Here the CDR3 reads CASSPPFRESTDTQYF. CDR3 in DNA: TGTGCCAGCAGCCCCCCCTTTCGGGAGAGCACAGATACGCAGTATTTT. Full variable domain (rest looked up from reference TRBV7-9 and TRBJ2-3): DTGVSQNPRHKITKRGQNVTFRCDPISEHNRLYWYRQTLGQGPEFLTYFQNEAQLEKSRLLSDRFSAERPKGSFSTLEIQRTEQGDSAMYLCASSPPFRESTDTQYFGPGTRLTVL.

The chain employs TRBV7-6 and TRBJ2-7, with a tentative D call TRBD2 (5 bases). CDR1 is SGHVS and CDR2 is FNYEAQ in the germline V gene. The V end was cut by 1 base, the J end by 6 bases, with 10 bases between. This CDR3 has 13 residues. CDR3 sequence: CASSLVEDSEQYF. CDR3 DNA: TGTGCCAGCAGCTTAGTGGAGGATAGCGAGCAGTACTTC. Together with reference TRBV7-6 and TRBJ2-7, the CDR3 gives the full variable domain: GAGVSQSPRYKVTKRGQDVALRCDPISGHVSLYWYRQALGQGPEFLTYFNYEAQQDKSGLPNDRFSAERPEGSISTLTIQRTEQRDSAMYRCASSLVEDSEQYFGPGTRLTVT.